Listed below are T cell receptor beta chains from one sample, sequenced in a study of regulatory T cells in long-lasting Graves disease. TCRdb processed the multiplex PCR reads anew with MiXCR; each CDR3 protein has one entry. The data contain 700,000 or so distinct CDR3 sequences, about 32% of them singletons. The sample in question was peripheral blood mononuclear cells (PBMCs), obtained when the disease was refractory, from a patient treated with antithyroid drugs. These receptors were collected from a female donor with Graves disease. The CDR3 runs from the conserved cysteine through the conserved F or W. A D gene is named only where the DNA matches it firmly. Rows give clone size only sometimes, using once, few, many, or a class for an expanded clone.

abundance	d_gene	v_gene	len	j_gene	CDR3aa	CDR3nt
.	TRBD1	TRBV6-5	14	TRBJ1-2	CASSYPDRGGGYTF	TGTGCCAGCAGTTACCCCGACAGGGGGGGTGGCTACACCTTC
.	.	TRBV18	15	TRBJ2-5	CAGSPPRLGAETQYF	TGTGCCGGCTCACCACCGCGATTGGGGGCAGAGACCCAGTACTTC
few	TRBD1	TRBV29-1	14	TRBJ1-1	CSVAGGSLNTEAFF	TGCAGCGTGGCAGGGGGATCGTTGAACACTGAAGCTTTCTTT
.	.	TRBV12-3/TRBV12-4	13	TRBJ2-2	CASSPSYSGELFF	TGTGCCAGCAGTCCCTCCTACTCCGGGGAGCTGTTTTTT
.	.	TRBV11-3	13	TRBJ2-7	CASSLNLGGEQYF	TGTGCCAGCAGCTTAAATCTGGGGGGCGAGCAGTACTTC
many	.	TRBV6-1	13	TRBJ2-5	CASIGAYQETQYF	TGTGCCAGCATTGGGGCGTACCAAGAGACCCAGTACTTC
many	TRBD2	TRBV10-3	15	TRBJ2-7	CAIGEPGLAGDEQYF	TGTGCCATCGGCGAACCGGGACTAGCGGGAGACGAGCAGTACTTC
many	.	TRBV6-1	14	TRBJ2-5	CASSPGTAVETQYF	TGTGCCAGCAGTCCAGGGACCGCGGTGGAGACCCAGTACTTC
few	.	TRBV2	18	TRBJ1-1	CASSEVDRVLPVWTEAFF	TGTGCCAGCAGTGAAGTTGACCGAGTACTCCCCGTCTGGACTGAAGCTTTCTTT
.	.	TRBV29-1	14	TRBJ2-5	CSVALLTSQETQYF	TGCAGCGTTGCTTTACTAACCTCACAAGAGACCCAGTACTTC
.	TRBD1	TRBV20-1	13	TRBJ1-5	CSASSGGLQPQHF	TGCAGTGCTAGTTCAGGGGGCCTTCAGCCCCAGCATTTT
.	TRBD1	TRBV10-2	15	TRBJ1-1	CASRPGQGRYTEAFF	TGCGCCAGCAGACCGGGACAGGGAAGATACACTGAAGCTTTCTTT
few	.	TRBV27	15	TRBJ1-2	CASSKRQGHGYGYTF	TGTGCCAGCAGTAAACGGCAGGGTCATGGGTATGGCTACACCTTC
many	.	TRBV7-3	13	TRBJ1-1	CASSLTGVTEAFF	TGTGCCAGCAGCTTAACGGGGGTCACTGAAGCTTTCTTT
many	.	TRBV12-3/TRBV12-4	15	TRBJ1-1	CASRPWGGMNTEAFF	TGTGCCAGCAGACCGTGGGGGGGCATGAACACTGAAGCTTTCTTT
.	TRBD1	TRBV7-9	15	TRBJ2-5	CASSLDRGQGETQYF	TGTGCCAGCAGCCTTGACAGGGGCCAGGGGGAGACCCAGTACTTC
.	.	TRBV20-1	16	TRBJ2-4	CSARTPKALAKNIQYF	TGCAGTGCTAGAACCCCCAAGGCCTTAGCCAAAAACATTCAGTACTTC
once	.	TRBV19	11	TRBJ2-2	CASWWTGELFF	TGTGCCAGTTGGTGGACCGGGGAGCTGTTTTTT
many	.	TRBV2	12	TRBJ2-5	CASLSGGETQYF	TGTGCCAGCTTATCAGGAGGGGAGACCCAGTACTTC
.	TRBD2	TRBV20-1	17	TRBJ2-4	CSASRISGRAPKNTQYF	TGCAGTGCTAGCCGGATCAGCGGGAGGGCCCCCAAAAACACTCAGTACTTC
few	.	TRBV11-2	14	TRBJ1-1	CASSAAAFGTEAFF	TGTGCCAGCAGCGCAGCCGCCTTCGGCACTGAAGCTTTCTTT
many	TRBD1	TRBV12-5	16	TRBJ1-1	CASGLVQAGGNTEAFF	TGTGCTAGTGGTTTGGTACAAGCAGGGGGGAACACTGAAGCTTTCTTT
.	.	TRBV30	12	TRBJ1-6	CAWGQANSPLHF	TGTGCCTGGGGCCAGGCTAATTCACCCCTCCACTTT
.	.	TRBV11-2	21	TRBJ1-6	CASSLELRGREGPLGNSPLHF	TGTGCCAGCAGCTTAGAGCTACGCGGCAGGGAGGGGCCTTTGGGGAATTCACCCCTCCACTTT
.	TRBD1	TRBV11-2	15	TRBJ2-7	CASSFRQGSSYEQYF	TGTGCCAGCAGCTTCCGACAGGGCAGCTCCTACGAGCAGTACTTC
many	.	TRBV2	13	TRBJ2-5	CASSEEKWETQYF	TGTGCCAGCAGTGAAGAGAAGTGGGAGACCCAGTACTTC
.	.	TRBV7-9	15	TRBJ1-2	CASRRDPGPLYGYTF	TGTGCCAGCAGACGCGACCCCGGGCCCCTCTATGGCTACACCTTC
.	.	TRBV6-1	14	TRBJ1-2	CASSRLQGGYGYTF	TGTGCCAGCAGTAGATTACAGGGTGGCTATGGCTACACCTTC
.	TRBD1	TRBV7-9	13	TRBJ1-4	CASSSTGLEKLFF	TGTGCCAGCAGCTCGACAGGGCTTGAAAAACTGTTTTTT
.	TRBD1	TRBV30	12	TRBJ1-1	CACQGARTEAFF	TGTGCCTGCCAGGGGGCCCGAACTGAAGCTTTCTTT
.	.	TRBV4-1	15	TRBJ2-5	CASSQAMEGGETQYF	TGCGCCAGCAGCCAAGCGATGGAGGGTGGAGAGACCCAGTACTTC
.	.	TRBV20-1	12	TRBJ2-5	CSACPDAQTQYF	TGCAGTGCTTGCCCCGACGCTCAGACCCAGTACTTC
.	TRBD1	TRBV20-1	15	TRBJ2-7	CSARERGTGSDEQYF	TGCAGTGCTAGAGAGAGGGGGACAGGATCCGACGAGCAGTACTTC
once	.	TRBV7-2	16	TRBJ1-3	CASSLERPVVGNTIYF	TGTGCCAGCAGCTTAGAGAGACCCGTGGTAGGAAACACCATATATTTT
.	.	TRBV30	15	TRBJ1-5	CAWKRQGYSNQPQHF	TGTGCCTGGAAGAGGCAGGGCTATAGCAATCAGCCCCAGCATTTT
.	.	TRBV28	14	TRBJ1-6	CASGDSHNNSPLHF	TGTGCCAGCGGGGATTCTCACAATAATTCACCCCTCCACTTT
.	.	TRBV2	15	TRBJ1-2	CASSPTGPPNYGYTF	TGTGCCAGCAGCCCAACCGGGCCACCGAACTATGGCTACACCTTC
.	.	TRBV29-1	15	TRBJ1-5	CSVEEGGKVHQPQHF	TGCAGCGTTGAAGAAGGAGGGAAGGTTCATCAGCCCCAGCATTTT
.	.	TRBV27	14	TRBJ1-5	CASRPGQENQPQHF	TGTGCCAGCAGACCGGGACAAGAGAATCAGCCCCAGCATTTT
.	TRBD1	TRBV6-1	15	TRBJ2-7	CASFHGQVGSYEQYF	TGTGCCAGCTTCCACGGACAGGTTGGCTCCTACGAGCAGTACTTC
.	.	TRBV20-1	13	TRBJ2-7	CSAGQGLPYEQYF	TGCAGTGCTGGGCAGGGGCTCCCCTACGAGCAGTACTTC
few	.	TRBV11-2	16	TRBJ2-2	CASSLGDWVNTGELFF	TGTGCCAGCAGCTTGGGAGACTGGGTGAACACCGGGGAGCTGTTTTTT
.	.	TRBV24-1	13	TRBJ2-7	CATGERSSYEQYF	TGTGCCACCGGGGAACGCAGCTCCTACGAGCAGTACTTC
few	.	TRBV27	14	TRBJ2-7	CASSTTLGAYEQYF	TGTGCCAGCAGCACGACATTGGGGGCGTACGAGCAGTACTTC
.	.	TRBV10-3	17	TRBJ1-2	CAISESTEKVRGYGYTF	TGTGCCATCAGTGAGTCAACCGAAAAGGTGAGAGGATATGGCTACACCTTC